This T cell receptor (beta chain) was obtained from a study of blood T cell repertoires in COVID-19. Study in general: Italy, Spain and the United States were the sources of the convalescent and acute COVID-19 samples. PBMCs, B-cell-depleted T cells, or T cells were the source of the cDNA or gDNA that made up the material.

Per the original data handling: Amplified reference gene primers provided the basis for estimating nucleated cell counts. Assay: immunoSEQ multiplex PCR; the TCRdb copy retains only in-frame clones and omits some. V and J calls and clone size come straight from that table; D and trimming were deduced from the DNA. In the table there are under 200,000 clones, about four fifths of which are singletons. V was trimmed by 6 bases and J by 8 bases, leaving 15 bases between them. This CDR3 region has 13 residues. The chain carries TRBV12-3 or TRBV12-4 and TRBJ2-3, with D maybe TRBD1 (6 bases). Input material: peripheral blood. This receptor was taken from a woman in her seventies who had recovered from COVID-19. Written as DNA, the CDR3 is TGTGCCAGCAGCGGACAACAAGGGGGTACGCAGTATTTT. This gives the protein CASSGQQGGTQYF.